The 24 T cell receptor beta chains below were found in one sample sequenced in a study of cytomegalovirus exposure and HLA in healthy donors. Primers for the PCR totalled 60 Vbeta and 13 Jbeta. TCRdb's table, derived via immunoSEQ multiplex PCR, lists solely in-frame clones and lacks some. The data hold about 190,000 clones, with more than 70% observed a single time. Material: PBMCs. These receptors all come from a man aged 25 to 40 in good health and CMV-seropositive.

This rearrangement joins TRBV27 to TRBJ2-7; 9 bases are a match to TRBD1. Losses at the gene ends were 8 bases for V and 12 bases for J; bases not matched to a gene: 20. Germline CDR1 and CDR2: MNHEY and SMNVEV (reference sequence). This CDR3 region has 15 residues. The CDR3 DNA is TGTGCCAGCGGCCCTCCCGGGACAGGGACAATTAAAAGGTACTTC. Translating it yields CASGPPGTGTIKRYF.

The chain joins TRBV10-3 to TRBJ1-4; TRBD1 matches 7 bases. Trimming cost V 6 bases and J 6 bases; bases outside gene matches: 7. Germline CDR1 and CDR2: ENHRY and SYGVKD. This CDR3 contains 14 residues. CDR3 protein: CAIREPGTDEKLFF. In DNA form, the CDR3 reads TGTGCCATCAGGGAACCCGGGACAGATGAAAAACTGTTTTTT.

This chain links TRBV5-1 with TRBJ2-2; D is unresolved. Between the trimmed V and J ends, which lost 4 bases and 2 bases, there was a span of 12 bases. This CDR3 is 15 amino acids long. Germline lookup yields CDR1 SGHRS and CDR2 YFSETQ. CDR3 loop: CASSPLGFNTGELFF. Here the CDR3 DNA reads TGCGCCAGCAGCCCTCTAGGTTTCAACACCGGGGAGCTGTTTTTT.

This clone was counted a few times. The chain recombines TRBV10-3 with TRBJ2-7; 10 bases align to TRBD2. CDR3 length equals 13 residues. Per the germline V gene, CDR1 is ENHRY and CDR2 is SYGVKD. Germline trimming cut 8 bases from V and 2 bases from J; bases unmatched to any gene: 3. The CDR3: CAIRTSGTYEQYF. The CDR3 DNA reads as TGTGCCATCCGGACTAGCGGTACCTACGAGCAGTACTTC.

This clone was found once. The chain is built from TRBV12-5 and TRBJ2-1, with 7 bases aligning to TRBD2. Trimming cost V 3 bases and J 9 bases; bases outside gene matches: 8. CDR3 length: 14 amino acids. The germline CDR1 and CDR2 sequences are LGHNT and FRNRAP. CDR3 nucleotide sequence: TGTGCTAGTGGTTTCACCCCGACTAGCTGTGAGCAGTTCTTC. Translated, it gives CASGFTPTSCEQFF.

This sequence joins TRBV7-8 and TRBJ2-7; the D gene is possibly TRBD1 (6 bases). This CDR3 region has 13 residues. Germline CDR1 and CDR2: SGHVS and FQNEAQ. V gave up 5 bases and J gave up 2 bases, with 10 bases separating them. CDR3 sequence reads: CASSADSPYEQYF. The CDR3 DNA sequence: TGTGCCAGCAGCGCGGACAGCCCCTACGAGCAGTACTTC.

This chain joins TRBV9 and TRBJ1-2; the D gene is possibly TRBD1 (5 bases). Germline CDR1 reads SGDLS; CDR2 reads YYNGEE. The V and J ends lost 2 bases and 4 bases respectively, with 15 bases between them. The CDR3 length is 15 residues. The CDR3 nucleotides read TGTGCCAGCAGCGTCAATCAGGGAGGCGGCTATGGCTACACCTTC. Translating gives CASSVNQGGGYGYTF.

This clone showed up just a few times. The V gene is TRBV7-2, the J gene TRBJ2-4, with D possibly TRBD1 on 6 matching bases. The CDR3 spans 18 residues. Per the germline V gene, CDR1 is SGHTA and CDR2 is FQGNSA. V was shortened by 5 bases and J by 0 bases, with 20 bases between the two germline ends. The CDR3 nucleotides read TGTGCCAGCAGCGGAGGACAGTTGGGGGAAATAGCCAAAAACATTCAGTACTTC. Encoded protein: CASSGGQLGEIAKNIQYF.

The CDR3 coding sequence is TGTGCCAGCAGCAGATCCCCCGACAGGGGGGGTGAAAAACTGTTTTTT. Residues: CASSRSPDRGGEKLFF. The rearrangement joins TRBV9 to TRBJ1-4; 9 bases line up with TRBD1. With 4 bases clipped from V and 7 bases from J, the junction kept 11 bases outside the gene matches. CDR3 size: 16 residues. Germline V gives CDR1 SGDLS, CDR2 YYNGEE.

The chain couples TRBV27 to TRBJ2-7, with D maybe TRBD1 (5 bases). Germline CDR1 MNHEY, CDR2 SMNVEV (reference sequence). CDR3 length: 15 amino acids. Deletions cut 0 bases from V and 3 bases from J, with 12 bases between. CDR3 sequence reads: CASSLSAVQGYEQYF. The CDR3 coding sequence is TGTGCCAGCAGTTTATCGGCCGTCCAGGGCTACGAGCAGTACTTC.

This clone was detected a few times. The chain has TRBV7-8 and TRBJ2-3; TRBD2 matches at 9 bases. Germline V CDR1 and CDR2: SGHVS, FQNEAQ. Trimming at V came to 1 base and at J to 3 bases, leaving 2 bases not matched to a gene. The CDR3 is 15 residues long. The CDR3 DNA reads TGTGCCAGCAGCTTAGGGACTAGCGTTACAGATACGCAGTATTTT. Amino acid sequence: CASSLGTSVTDTQYF.

The chain employs TRBV12-2 and TRBJ2-2; TRBD1 is taken as the D call from the table, unchecked against the DNA. TRBV12-2 is termed a pseudogene. CDR3 size: 17 residues. The CDR3 sequence: CASRGNLTGHKGGELFF. CDR3 bases: TGTGCAAGTCGCGGGAACCTGACAGGGCATAAGGGCGGGGAGCTGTTTTTT.

The genes are TRBV28 and TRBJ2-1; TRBD2 is a possible D gene (5 bases). Trimming cost V 4 bases and J 0 bases, with 10 bases left between them. Germline-derived CDR1 and CDR2 are MDHEN and SYDVKM. The CDR3 spans 15 residues. The CDR3 DNA reads as TGTGCCAGCAGTTCAGAGGGTAGCTCCTACAATGAGCAGTTCTTC. Encoded protein: CASSSEGSSYNEQFF.

This clone appeared a single time. The V call is TRBV7-2, the J call TRBJ2-3; 7 bases match TRBD1. The germline V gene has CDR1 SGHTA and CDR2 FQGNSA. This CDR3 is 15 amino acids long. V shed 5 bases and J 2 bases; nucleotides not matched to a gene: 7. The CDR3 reads CASSLGQDLTDTQYF. CDR3 coding DNA: TGTGCCAGCAGCCTCGGACAGGACCTCACAGATACGCAGTATTTT.

This chain joins TRBV30 and TRBJ2-5; D possibly corresponds to TRBD1 (6 bases). The CDR3 runs to 14 residues. Germline CDR1 GTSNPN, CDR2 SVGIG (reference sequence). V was pared by 7 bases and J by 5 bases, with 20 bases between. The CDR3 loop is CASVAEGVGETQYF. In DNA form, the CDR3 reads TGTGCCTCGGTAGCCGAGGGGGTTGGGGAGACCCAGTACTTC.

On this clone itself: Compared with germline, one end of the junction differs, possibly owing to a read error. The V and J genes are TRBV7-7 and TRBJ2-3; D not certain. From germline, CDR1 is SSHAT and CDR2 FNYEAQ (reference sequence). This CDR3 is built from 14 residues. Here the CDR3 reads CASSSNPTTNTQYF. CDR3 coding DNA: TGTGCTAGCAGCTCGAACCCTACTACGAATACGCAGTATTTT.

The J gene is TRBJ2-7, the V gene TRBV5-1, with TRBD1 matching 10 bases. The ends lost 0 bases at V and 1 base at J; junction bases unmatched: 1. Germline V gives CDR1 SGHRS, CDR2 YFSETQ. CDR3 length: 15 residues. The CDR3 bases are TGCGCCAGCAGCTTGGGGGGACAGGGGTCCTACGAGCAGTACTTC. Protein: CASSLGGQGSYEQYF.

This chain uses TRBV2 with TRBJ1-1; tentative D call: TRBD1 (6 bases). The germline V gene encodes CDR1 SNHLY and CDR2 FYNNEI. V was cut by 7 bases and J by 4 bases, with 10 bases left in between. This CDR3 comprises 12 residues. As DNA, the CDR3 is TGTGCCAGCAATCAGGGGATCACTGAAGCTTTCTTT. It codes for CASNQGITEAFF.

This chain links TRBV4-1 with TRBJ1-2, with a tentative D call TRBD1 (6 bases). Trimming left V 0 bases short and J 7 bases short, with 9 bases between. Germline V gene sequence: CDR1 MGHRA, CDR2 YSYEKL. The CDR3 runs to 13 residues. The DNA for the CDR3 is TGCGCCAGCAGCCAAGACGCAGGGGCTGGCTACACCTTC. Protein sequence: CASSQDAGAGYTF.

The chain uses TRBV27 and TRBJ2-2; TRBD2 might be the D (5 bases). The CDR3 covers 15 residues. V was trimmed by 2 bases and J by 4 bases, leaving 11 bases between them. Germline CDR1 reads MNHEY; CDR2 reads SMNVEV (reference sequence). The CDR3 sequence: CASSLRGRATGELFF. The CDR3 nucleotides read TGTGCCAGCAGTTTAAGAGGGCGGGCCACCGGGGAGCTGTTTTTT.

The CDR3 nucleotides are TGTGCCAGCAGCTTAGAGCGGGGGCAACAAGAGACCCAGTACTTC. Translation gives CASSLERGQQETQYF. The chain uses TRBV11-1 and TRBJ2-5; 8 bases map to TRBD2. This CDR3 comprises 15 residues. The V segment lost 1 base and the J segment 2 bases; nucleotides outside the gene matches: 3. From germline, CDR1 is SGHAT and CDR2 FQDESV (reference sequence). The full variable domain, with the rest looked up from reference TRBV11-1 and TRBJ2-5, is EAEVAQSPRYKITEKSQAVAFWCDPISGHATLYWYRQILGQGPELLVQFQDESVVDDSQLPKDRFSAERLKGVDSTLKIQPAELGDSAMYLCASSLERGQQETQYFGPGTRLLVL.

Details on this clone: Other DNA sequences in the sample encode the same CDR3. V gene TRBV7-2 combines with J gene TRBJ2-3, with 7 bases fitting TRBD1. V gave up 5 bases and J gave up 3 bases; unmatched junction bases: 2. This CDR3 has 13 residues. The V gene's germline CDR1 is SGHTA and CDR2 FQGNSA. The CDR3 loop is CASSRQGTDTQYF. CDR3 coding DNA: TGTGCCAGCAGCCGACAGGGAACAGATACGCAGTATTTT.

The rearrangement uses TRBV9 and TRBJ2-1; D perhaps matches TRBD2 (6 bases). This CDR3 is 15 amino acids long. Trimming left V 2 bases short and J 4 bases short, with 13 bases between. Germline-derived CDR1 and CDR2 are SGDLS and YYNGEE. CDR3 sequence: CASSVAGSRYNEQFF. The CDR3 DNA sequence: TGTGCCAGCAGCGTGGCCGGGAGTAGGTACAATGAGCAGTTCTTC.

This rearrangement joins TRBV7-2 to TRBJ2-7; weak D call: TRBD2 (6 bases). Germline V lookup: CDR1 SGHTA, CDR2 FQGNSA. The CDR3 totals 14 residues. V lost 1 base to trimming and J lost 7 bases, with 14 bases between them. CDR3 DNA sequence: TGTGCCAGCAGCTTAGGTGCGGGTGCGGGGGAGCAGTACTTC. This codes for CASSLGAGAGEQYF.